This is a list of T cell receptor beta chains from one sample in a study of identical twins. TCRdb redid the calling of the 5' RACE reads with MiXCR, one entry per CDR3 protein. The repertoire consists of 500,000 to 550,000 distinct CDR3 sequences, with roughly a fifth occurring once and the leading ten covering around 0.9%. These data are also associated with another study on T cells expressing NK-cell markers.

The sequenced sample consisted of CD4+ T cells sorted from blood. These receptors came from a woman aged 18-30 years in good health. Each CDR3 is given with its conserved first and last residue. Each record gives: V gene, J gene, D gene, clone size, CDR3 protein, CDR3 DNA. The D gene is left open where the match is weak. A row's size may be missing; if present it is once, few, many or a size class.

>TRBV5-1|TRBJ2-7|TRBD1|few
CASSPGQTTSYEQYF
TGCGCCAGCAGCCCGGGACAGACGACCTCCTACGAGCAGTACTTC
>TRBV6-1|TRBJ2-7|-|once
CASTGVPRSSYEQYF
TGTGCCAGCACGGGGGTACCTAGAAGCTCCTACGAGCAGTACTTC
>TRBV6-6|TRBJ1-4|-|many
CASSYEDWEKLFF
TGTGCCAGCAGTTACGAGGACTGGGAAAAACTGTTTTTT
>TRBV20-1|TRBJ2-1|TRBD2|-
CSARGLAGNEQFF
TGCAGTGCTAGAGGTCTAGCGGGGAATGAGCAGTTCTTC
>TRBV9|TRBJ2-5|TRBD2|-
CASSVSSGDETQYF
TGTGCCAGCAGCGTTTCTAGCGGGGATGAGACCCAGTACTTC
>TRBV4-1|TRBJ1-2|-|once
CASSQEGNRVYGYTF
TGCGCCAGCAGCCAAGAAGGGAACAGGGTCTATGGCTACACCTTC
>TRBV21-1|TRBJ1-1|-|-
CARGGRINTEAFF
TGTGCCAGGGGGGGACGGATCAACACTGAAGCTTTCTTT
>TRBV7-9|TRBJ1-1|-|-
CASSAYMNTEAFF
TGTGCCAGCAGCGCCTATATGAACACTGAAGCTTTCTTT
>TRBV12-3/TRBV12-4|TRBJ1-6|TRBD1|few
CASSRGTGNSHSPLHF
TGTGCCAGCAGTCGTGGGACAGGGAATTCCCATTCACCCCTCCACTTT
>TRBV12-3/TRBV12-4|TRBJ1-5|-|-
CASQQGWNQPQHF
TGTGCCAGCCAACAGGGTTGGAATCAGCCCCAGCATTTT
>TRBV5-1|TRBJ2-1|TRBD2|-
CASTQTSGERDEQFF
TGCGCCAGCACCCAGACTAGCGGGGAGAGGGATGAGCAGTTCTTC
>TRBV25-1|TRBJ2-1|TRBD1|few
CASSDLPRQGSSYNEQFF
TGTGCCAGCAGTGACCTCCCTCGACAGGGGAGCTCCTACAATGAGCAGTTCTTC
>TRBV6-1|TRBJ1-2|TRBD1|few
CAASQGEVYGYTF
TGTGCCGCTTCCCAGGGGGAAGTCTATGGCTACACCTTC
>TRBV12-3/TRBV12-4|TRBJ1-6|-|-
CASSFGAGKYSYNSPLHF
TGTGCCAGCAGTTTTGGGGCAGGGAAGTATTCCTATAATTCACCCCTCCACTTT
>TRBV20-1|TRBJ2-7|-|few
CSARGANIGNYEQYF
TGCAGTGCTAGAGGCGCTAACATTGGAAACTACGAGCAGTACTTC
>TRBV5-1|TRBJ2-2|-|-
CASSLGTPTGELFF
TGCGCCAGCAGCCTCGGGACTCCCACCGGGGAGCTGTTTTTT
>TRBV6-1|TRBJ2-3|-|-
CASRRDTITDTQYF
TGTGCCAGCCGGAGGGACACCATCACAGATACGCAGTATTTT
>TRBV5-6|TRBJ2-2|-|-
CASRYFLTRNTGELFF
TGTGCCAGCAGGTACTTTTTAACAAGGAACACCGGGGAGCTGTTTTTT
>TRBV19|TRBJ2-7|TRBD2|few
CASSTGTSAREQYF
TGTGCCAGTAGTACCGGTACTAGCGCCCGCGAGCAGTACTTC
>TRBV6-5|TRBJ2-7|TRBD1|-
CASSYRDRVPYEQYF
TGTGCCAGCAGTTACCGTGACAGGGTGCCCTACGAGCAGTACTTC
>TRBV6-1|TRBJ2-4|-|-
CASEAAKNIQYF
TGTGCCAGCGAAGCAGCCAAAAACATTCAGTACTTC
>TRBV5-1|TRBJ1-1|-|many
CASRLVRETEAFF
TGCGCCAGCAGATTAGTCAGGGAGACTGAAGCTTTCTTT
>TRBV7-2|TRBJ2-7|TRBD2|-
CASSSIPLAGEQYF
TGTGCCAGCAGCTCCATCCCCCTAGCGGGGGAGCAGTACTTC
>TRBV12-3/TRBV12-4|TRBJ1-6|-|-
CASSLKIGSNSPLHF
TGTGCCAGCAGTTTGAAGATAGGGTCGAATTCACCCCTCCACTTT
>TRBV29-1|TRBJ1-2|-|few
CSVAGRNYGYTF
TGCAGCGTTGCGGGACGGAACTATGGCTACACCTTC
>TRBV20-1|TRBJ2-5|TRBD1|-
CSVPGQGGETQYF
TGCAGTGTCCCGGGACAGGGAGGAGAGACCCAGTACTTC